The sequence of this TCR beta chain was determined in a study of identical twins. This CDR3 comprises 15 residues. Germline V lookup: CDR1 LGHDT, CDR2 YNNKEL (reference sequence). V was shortened by 1 base and J by 2 bases, with 12 bases between the two germline ends. A single record per CDR3 protein comes from TCRdb applying MiXCR to the 5' RACE reads. The sample comprises about 570,000 distinct CDR3 sequences, 7.5% to 10% of which are singletons, and under 3.5% rests with the top ten. This clonotype was counted a few times. These data were likewise used in another study, on yellow fever vaccine responses in identical twins.

Source material: PBMCs. V is TRBV3-1 and J is TRBJ2-7; TRBD1 might be the D (5 bases). The receptor was derived from a woman between 18 and 30 years old in good health. The CDR3 here is CASSQVLGRPYEQYF. Here the CDR3 DNA reads TGTGCCAGCAGCCAAGTTTTGGGGCGACCCTACGAGCAGTACTTC.